Sequencing of this T cell receptor (beta chain) was carried out in a study of control samples from healthy donors and cancer patients. The table came from immunoSEQ multiplex PCR; TCRdb's copy has only in-frame clones and leaves some out. Of hundreds of thousands of clones in the sample, roughly 80% were seen once. Germline CDR1 and CDR2: MDHEN and SYDVKM. This CDR3 has 13 amino acids. V was shortened by 10 bases and J by 3 bases, with 15 bases between the two germline ends. The chain employs TRBV28 and TRBJ1-1; no reliable D call. The sample consisted of PBMCs. The sequence derives from an older woman with lung cancer. This CDR3 reads CATEDGVDTEAFF. The CDR3, as DNA: TGTGCCACCGAGGATGGAGTGGACACTGAAGCTTTCTTT.